Included here is one T cell receptor (beta chain) sequence, with context. Its antigen is currently unknown. The data stem from a study of read filtering for tumor transcriptome and immune sequencing. Study details: The cohort had about 16 men and some 13 women aged about 45 to 90, mean roughly 70 years. Transcriptome libraries were built from DNase-treated RNA. Whole-study findings and limits: Dropping single-read clonotypes raised IR-seq and RNA-seq shared-clonotype correlation. RNA-seq captured clonotypes less deeply and reliably than IR-seq.

The germline V gene has CDR1 SGHRS and CDR2 YFSETQ. V dropped 1 base and J dropped 5 bases, with 12 bases sitting between them. CDR3 length equals 14 residues. This library used approximately 370 ng RNA and molecular barcoded adaptors spanning alpha/delta and beta/gamma chains. One entry per CDR3 protein, called by TCRdb with MiXCR from the reads. The sample records more than 70,000 distinct CDR3 sequences, 20% to 25% being singletons. Sequenced: a population of CD138-negative cells sorted from bone marrow. This chain joins TRBV5-1 and TRBJ1-1; a possible D gene is TRBD1 (5 bases). This clonotype was sampled from a donor at least 40 years old with multiple myeloma. DNA of the CDR3: TGCGCCAGCAGCTTGAATCAGGGTAGGACTGAAGCTTTCTTT. This encodes CASSLNQGRTEAFF.